This T cell receptor beta chain was captured in a study of CD8 T cells in ankylosing spondylitis. The study, taken as a whole, reports: Disease-linked clones bore a CD8+ phenotype and were relatively rare in peripheral blood. Previous work reported some of these motif variants in the synovial fluid and blood of reactive arthritis. Ankylosing spondylitis blood appeared to be characterized by a TCR beta motif of under 10 highly homologous variants.

The CDR3 runs 15 residues. From germline, CDR1 is MNHNS and CDR2 SASEGT. With V trimmed by 6 bases and J by 9 bases, 15 bases remained unmatched. About this clonotype: Antigen unknown.

Quantitative 5'-RACE was performed with molecular barcodes, and it yielded the TCR beta libraries. In TCRdb, the 5' RACE reads were re-called with MiXCR into one record per CDR3 protein. The table has fewer than 400,000 distinct CDR3 sequences, about 22% seen once. This chain links TRBV6-1 with TRBJ2-7; 9 bases align to TRBD1. The TCR sequence derives from a male donor with ankylosing spondylitis. The sample consisted of blood, either unsorted or a sorted T cell fraction (not recorded which). CDR3 coding DNA: TGTGCCAGCAGACCACCGGGACAGGGTGTTGGATGGCAGTACTTC. Translating it yields CASRPPGQGVGWQYF.